The clone carrying this TCR beta chain is medium-sized in the sample. Its cognate antigen is unknown. This sample was taken from a study of metastatic and nonmetastatic thyroid tumors. The wider study: Comparative analysis of repertoires was undertaken across blood and tumor or nodule tissue obtained from malignant and benign thyroid patients.

Study conclusions and caveats: According to reports, the diversity of TCR beta was significantly higher in malignant thyroid tumors than in benign nodules, and this held in both blood and tumor samples.

No treatment had been given to any patient before thyroid surgery. Source study methods: Variation in CDR3 across clinicopathological groups served as the basis for constructing a distant-metastasis classifier in papillary thyroid cancer. TCRdb redid the clone calls on the PCR reads using MiXCR. The V and J calls shown here were made by TCRdb, not taken from the authors' results. The sample includes several thousand clones, 20% to 25% of them seen just once. In germline, CDR1 is DFQATT, CDR2 SNEGSKA (reference sequence). V shed 5 bases and J shed 7 bases, with 18 bases lying between them. The CDR3 extends over 14 amino acids.

The specimen was adjacent normal tissue. The chain uses TRBV20-1 and TRBJ1-3, with unresolved D. The receptor comes from a female donor with papillary thyroid cancer or a benign thyroid nodule (not recorded which). Some clones in this sample may be carry-over from other donors' samples. CDR3 amino acids: CSAPIGGMGNTIYF. CDR3 bases: TGCAGTGCTCCCATTGGCGGTATGGGCAACACCATATATTTT.